This passage covers 20 T cell receptor beta chains from one sample sequenced in a study of T cells after yellow fever vaccination. One entry per CDR3 protein results from TCRdb running MiXCR on the 5' RACE reads. The repertoire holds a few hundred thousand distinct CDR3 sequences, roughly 8.7% seen once, with more than 15% in the top ten. Sequencing was performed on PBMCs, taken on the day of the first yellow fever vaccination. The receptor set was obtained from a man between 18 and 29 years old who received the YFV17D yellow fever vaccine.

This clonotype was picked up a small number of times. This chain links TRBV10-3 with TRBJ2-2; maybe TRBD1 (6 bases). Germline CDR1 is ENHRY and CDR2 is SYGVKD. CDR3 length: 16 amino acids. The V and J ends lost 3 bases and 0 bases respectively, with 11 bases between them. CDR3 region: CAISDPDRTNTGELFF. The DNA for the CDR3 is TGTGCCATCAGTGACCCGGACAGAACGAACACCGGGGAGCTGTTTTTT.

This clonotype was seen at least ten times. The chain recombines TRBV29-1 with TRBJ2-3; D is possibly TRBD1 (5 bases). Germline lookup yields CDR1 SQVTM and CDR2 ANQGSEA. The CDR3 contains 15 residues. V gave up 1 base and J gave up 2 bases, with 13 bases separating them. CDR3 nucleotides: TGCAGCGTTGAAGGGACACAAGCTTACACAGATACGCAGTATTTT. It specifies CSVEGTQAYTDTQYF.

The rearrangement joins TRBV6-1 to TRBJ1-1; D not resolved. The CDR3 consists of 14 residues. Per germline, CDR1 MNHNS and CDR2 SASEGT. Deletions cut 8 bases from V and 3 bases from J, with 16 bases between. CDR3 residues: CASSGPGKDTEAFF. For the CDR3, the DNA is TGTGCCAGCTCTGGGCCGGGGAAGGACACTGAAGCTTTCTTT.

This clonotype was seen a few times. The chain recombines TRBV6-2 or TRBV6-3 with TRBJ2-6; possible D gene TRBD2, 5 bases. Per germline, CDR1 MNHEY and CDR2 SVGEGT. The CDR3 totals 21 residues. The V and J ends lost 2 bases and 0 bases respectively, with 23 bases between them. The CDR3 loop is CASSYPAVSGWEYSGANVLTF. In nucleotides, the CDR3 is TGTGCCAGCAGTTACCCCGCCGTCTCCGGGTGGGAGTACTCTGGGGCCAACGTCCTGACTTTC.

As DNA, the CDR3 is TGCGCCAGCAGCCACGCGACAGGGACGTACGATACGCAGTATTTT. Translating gives CASSHATGTYDTQYF. The chain combines TRBV4-3 with TRBJ2-3, with 7 bases that match TRBD1. Per germline, CDR1 LGHNA and CDR2 YSLEER. The V gene end was trimmed by 3 bases and the J gene end by 6 bases; junction bases not matched to a gene: 9. CDR3 size: 15 residues.

This chain uses TRBV6-1 with TRBJ2-7; D is unresolved. This CDR3 comprises 14 residues. CDR1 and CDR2 (germline): MNHNS, SASEGT. Trimming stripped 5 bases from V and 5 bases from J, with 16 bases between. The DNA for the CDR3 is TGTGCCAGCAGTACCTTTGCAGGAATGAACGAGCAGTACTTC. This encodes CASSTFAGMNEQYF.

This clonotype was seen at least ten times. The chain links TRBV5-1 to TRBJ2-5; D is possibly TRBD2 (6 bases). Germline assignment: CDR1 SGHRS and CDR2 YFSETQ. V lost 5 bases to trimming and J lost 5 bases, with 16 bases between them. This CDR3 has 14 amino acids. CDR3 region: CASSPGEEGETQYF. Written as DNA, the CDR3 is TGCGCCAGCAGTCCGGGAGAGGAGGGGGAGACCCAGTACTTC.

The chain recombines TRBV13 with TRBJ2-1; 9 nucleotides match TRBD2. Germline CDR1 PRHDT, CDR2 FYEKMQ (reference sequence). With 4 bases clipped from V and 4 bases from J, the junction kept 11 bases outside the gene matches. CDR3 length equals 17 residues. CDR3 sequence reads: CASSSLGIAGEYNEQFF. In nucleotides, the CDR3 is TGTGCCAGCAGCTCCCTAGGCATAGCGGGGGAATACAATGAGCAGTTCTTC. The complete variable domain, with remaining parts taken from reference TRBV13 and TRBJ2-1, reads AAGVIQSPRHLIKEKRETATLKCYPIPRHDTVYWYQQGPGQDPQFLISFYEKMQSDKGSIPDRFSAQQFSDYHSELNMSSLELGDSALYFCASSSLGIAGEYNEQFFGPGTRLTVL.

This clonotype was detected ten times or more. The V and J genes are TRBV4-2 and TRBJ2-4; D possibly corresponds to TRBD2 (5 bases). V lost 1 base and J 0 bases, leaving 10 bases between the germline ends. Germline V lookup: CDR1 LGHNA, CDR2 YNFKEQ. This CDR3 spans 16 amino acids. CDR3 loop: CASSQGLDLAKNIQYF. CDR3 coding DNA: TGTGCCAGCAGCCAAGGGCTGGACTTAGCCAAAAACATTCAGTACTTC.

J is TRBJ2-7 and V is TRBV28; perhaps TRBD1 as D (6 bases). This CDR3 contains 12 residues. Trimming cost V 8 bases and J 2 bases, with 10 bases left between them. Per germline, CDR1 MDHEN and CDR2 SYDVKM. CDR3 sequence reads: CASSGDAYEQYV. The CDR3 bases are TGTGCCAGCTCAGGGGATGCCTACGAGCAGTACGTC.

The J gene is TRBJ1-2, the V gene TRBV12-3 or TRBV12-4; D gene unclear. The CDR3 has 13 amino acids. Trimming removed 0 bases from V and 5 bases from J, with 7 bases in between. The CDR3 nucleotides are TGTGCCAGCAGTTTAGCGGCGACGTATGGCTACACCTTC. Encoded protein: CASSLAATYGYTF.

The table lists this clonotype with many counts. The chain has TRBV5-1 and TRBJ1-4; TRBD1 might be the D (5 bases). This CDR3 has 13 amino acids. Trimming cost V 4 bases and J 8 bases, with 12 bases left between them. From germline, CDR1 is SGHRS and CDR2 YFSETQ. CDR3 in DNA: TGCGCCAGCAGCCCCTTGAGGGACGAAAAACTGTTTTTT. It translates to CASSPLRDEKLFF.

In its sample, this clonotype was seen many times. The chain recombines TRBV3-1 with TRBJ2-1; TRBD2 matches at 10 bases. The CDR3 covers 15 residues. V shed 1 base and J 9 bases; nucleotides not matched to a gene: 6. Germline loops: CDR1 LGHDT, CDR2 YNNKEL (reference sequence). This chain's CDR3 is CASSQVAGGESEQFF. For the CDR3, the DNA is TGTGCCAGCAGCCAAGTAGCGGGGGGCGAGAGTGAGCAGTTCTTC.

The CDR3 reads CASSWGIPSGEQFF. CDR3 in DNA: TGTGCCAGCAGCTGGGGGATCCCATCCGGTGAGCAGTTCTTC. This rearrangement joins TRBV7-2 to TRBJ2-1; D is possibly TRBD1 or TRBD2 (5 bases each). V lost 4 bases and J 9 bases, leaving 16 bases between the germline ends. This CDR3 is 14 amino acids long. Germline lookup yields CDR1 SGHTA and CDR2 FQGNSA.

A few counts support this clonotype. V is TRBV12-3 or TRBV12-4 and J is TRBJ2-3; 10 nucleotides align to TRBD1. This CDR3 is built from 15 residues. V lost 5 bases to trimming and J lost 3 bases; unmatched junction nucleotides: 5. The CDR3: CASSPDRGRTDTQYF. CDR3 nucleotides: TGTGCCAGCAGTCCGGACAGGGGGAGGACAGATACGCAGTATTTT.

The chain joins TRBV20-1 to TRBJ1-4; D is unresolved. With 0 bases removed from V and 4 bases from J, the gap between germline ends came to 18 bases. Germline V lookup: CDR1 DFQATT, CDR2 SNEGSKA (reference sequence). The CDR3 runs 17 residues. The CDR3 sequence is CSARDVWAAELNEKLFF. CDR3 nucleotides: TGCAGTGCTAGAGATGTATGGGCGGCGGAGCTTAATGAAAAACTGTTTTTT.

This chain joins TRBV7-2 and TRBJ2-5; D might be TRBD2 (5 bases). CDR3 length: 14 residues. CDR1 and CDR2 from the germline V gene are SGHTA and FQGNSA. With 3 bases removed from V and 4 bases from J, the gap between germline ends came to 12 bases. Here the CDR3 DNA reads TGTGCCAGCAGCTTTAACACCGGAGGAGAGACCCAGTACTTC. This gives the protein CASSFNTGGETQYF.

The V call is TRBV18, the J call TRBJ2-1; D could derive from TRBD1 or TRBD2 (5 bases each). The V and J ends lost 1 base and 5 bases respectively, with 9 bases between them. The CDR3 is 14 residues long. Germline V CDR1 and CDR2: KGHSH, LQKENI. The CDR3 protein is CASSPRDGNNEQFF. The CDR3 DNA follows: TGTGCCAGCTCACCACGGGACGGAAACAATGAGCAGTTCTTC.

This clonotype was seen only a few times. The V call is TRBV20-1, the J call TRBJ1-5, with D possibly matching TRBD1 (6 bases). Trimming pared 1 base from V and 2 bases from J, leaving 12 bases between. CDR1 and CDR2 from the germline V gene are DFQATT and SNEGSKA (reference sequence). The CDR3 has 15 amino acids. The CDR3 bases are TGCAGTGCTAGAGTTGTCAGGGGCGGCAATCAGCCCCAGCATTTT. Residues: CSARVVRGGNQPQHF.

V gene TRBV5-4 combines with J gene TRBJ2-1; weak D call: TRBD2 (6 bases). Germline lookup yields CDR1 SGHNT and CDR2 YYREEE (reference sequence). The V end was cut by 9 bases, the J end by 3 bases, with 22 bases between. This CDR3 spans 16 amino acids. The CDR3, as DNA: TGTGCCACCTCCGGGGGTCGCGACACCCACTACAATGAGCAGTTCTTC. Its translation is CATSGGRDTHYNEQFF.